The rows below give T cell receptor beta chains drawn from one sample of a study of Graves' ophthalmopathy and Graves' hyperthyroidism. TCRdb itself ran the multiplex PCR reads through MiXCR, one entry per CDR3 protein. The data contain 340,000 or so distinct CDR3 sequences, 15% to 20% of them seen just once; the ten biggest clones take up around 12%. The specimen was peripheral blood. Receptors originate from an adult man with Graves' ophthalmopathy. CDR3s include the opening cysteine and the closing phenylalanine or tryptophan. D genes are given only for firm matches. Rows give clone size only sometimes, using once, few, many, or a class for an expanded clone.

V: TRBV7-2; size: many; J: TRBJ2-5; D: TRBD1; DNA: TGTGCCAGCAGCAAATCGGGACAGGGACAAGAGACCCAGTACTTC; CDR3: CASSKSGQGQETQYF
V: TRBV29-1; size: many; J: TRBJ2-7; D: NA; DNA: TGCAGCGTTGGCACAGCGAGCTACGAGCAGTACTTC; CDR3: CSVGTASYEQYF
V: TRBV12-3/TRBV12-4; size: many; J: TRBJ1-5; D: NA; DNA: TGTGCCAGCACCCAGGGAACAAATGGCAATCAGCCCCAGCATTTT; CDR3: CASTQGTNGNQPQHF
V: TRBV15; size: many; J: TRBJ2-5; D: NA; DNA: TGTGCCACCAGCAGAGATCTCTCCGGGGGAAAGGGCACCCAGTACTTC; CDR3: CATSRDLSGGKGTQYF
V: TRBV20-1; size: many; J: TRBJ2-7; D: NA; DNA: TGCAGTGCTAGAGTGGGGCAACAGGGAGGCACGGAGCAGTACTTC; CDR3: CSARVGQQGGTEQYF
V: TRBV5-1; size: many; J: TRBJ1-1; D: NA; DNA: TGCGCCAGCAGCTTGAACGCGGGACAAATAGCTTTCTTT; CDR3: CASSLNAGQIAFF
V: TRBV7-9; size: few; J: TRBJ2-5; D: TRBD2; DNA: TGTGCCAGCAGCTTTAGCGGGGGGGCCCTGGAGACCCAGTACTTC; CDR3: CASSFSGGALETQYF
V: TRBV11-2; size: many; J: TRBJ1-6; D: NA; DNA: TGTGCCAGCAGCATTTCAGGGGAATCACCCCTCCACTTT; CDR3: CASSISGESPLHF
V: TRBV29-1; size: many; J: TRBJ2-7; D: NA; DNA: TGCAGCGCCCTAGGATACGAGCAGTACTTC; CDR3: CSALGYEQYF
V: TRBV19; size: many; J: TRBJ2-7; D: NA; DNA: TGTGCCAGTAGTATAGGGACAGCGAGGGTCTACGAGCAGTACTTC; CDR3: CASSIGTARVYEQYF
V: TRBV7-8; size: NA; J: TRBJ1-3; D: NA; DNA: TGTGCCAGCAGCCTCCGCCTCTCCAGAAACACCATATATTTT; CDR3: CASSLRLSRNTIYF
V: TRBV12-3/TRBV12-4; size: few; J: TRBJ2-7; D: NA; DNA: TGTGCCAGCAGTTTAGTGGGGGGGCGGGACGAGCAGTCCTTC; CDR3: CASSLVGGRDEQSF
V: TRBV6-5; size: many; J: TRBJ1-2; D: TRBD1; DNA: TGTGCCAGCAGTTACCGACAGGGGGCGGGAGATGGCTACACCTTC; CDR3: CASSYRQGAGDGYTF
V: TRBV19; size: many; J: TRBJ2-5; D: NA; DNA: TGTGCCAGCGCGAACCGACAGGCCTCCAAGGGGGAGACCCAGTACTTC; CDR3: CASANRQASKGETQYF
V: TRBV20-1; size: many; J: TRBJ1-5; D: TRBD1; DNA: TGCAGTGCTAGCGTGGGCAGGGGGCACCAGCCCCAGCATTTT; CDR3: CSASVGRGHQPQHF
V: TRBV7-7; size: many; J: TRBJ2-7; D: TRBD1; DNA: TGTGCTAGCAGCTTCGGGACAGGAGTAGGAGAGCAGTACTTC; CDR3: CASSFGTGVGEQYF
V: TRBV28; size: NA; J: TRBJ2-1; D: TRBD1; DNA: TGTGCCAGCAGACGGACAGGGGGTTGGGAATCCTACGAGCAGTTCTTC; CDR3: CASRRTGGWESYEQFF
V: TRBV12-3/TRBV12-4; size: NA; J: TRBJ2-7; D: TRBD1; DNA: TGTGCCAGCTCAGGCGGACAGGGGGTTCTCGACGAGCAGTACTTC; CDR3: CASSGGQGVLDEQYF
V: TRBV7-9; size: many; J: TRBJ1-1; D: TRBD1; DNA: TGTGCCAGCAGCTGGGACAGGGGGAGAATTGCTTTCTTT; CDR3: CASSWDRGRIAFF
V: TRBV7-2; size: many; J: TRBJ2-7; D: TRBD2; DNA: TGTGCCAGCAGTCTAGCGGGGGGGCCCCAAGGGGTTGGCGAGCAGTACTTC; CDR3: CASSLAGGPQGVGEQYF
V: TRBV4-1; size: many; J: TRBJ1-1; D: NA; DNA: TGCGCCAGCAGCCCAGTTGGGCAGGGCGACACTGAAGCTTTCTTT; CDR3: CASSPVGQGDTEAFF
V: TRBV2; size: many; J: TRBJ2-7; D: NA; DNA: TGTGCCAGCAGTGGGGACCCCTCCTACGAGCAGTACTTC; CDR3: CASSGDPSYEQYF
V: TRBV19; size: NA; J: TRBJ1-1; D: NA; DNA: TGTGCCAGTAGTCCTCGACAGGCTCGATCGAACACTGAAGCTTTCTTT; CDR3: CASSPRQARSNTEAFF
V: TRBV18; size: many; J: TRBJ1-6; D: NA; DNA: TGTGCCAGCTCACCAGCGACAGACTCACCCCTCCACTTT; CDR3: CASSPATDSPLHF
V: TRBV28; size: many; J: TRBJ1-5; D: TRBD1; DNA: TGTGCCAGCAGTTTGGACAGGAGTGCCAATCAGCCCCAGCATTTT; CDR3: CASSLDRSANQPQHF
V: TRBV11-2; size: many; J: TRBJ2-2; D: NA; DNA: TGTGCCAGCAGCCGCCCGTGGCAGGGAGCCACCGGGGAGCTGTTTTTT; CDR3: CASSRPWQGATGELFF
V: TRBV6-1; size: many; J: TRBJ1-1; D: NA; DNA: TGTGCCAGCAGTGAAGCCCTGGGCGTGCGGACTGAAGCTTTCTTT; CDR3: CASSEALGVRTEAFF
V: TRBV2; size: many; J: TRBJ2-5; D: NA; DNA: TGTGCCAGCAGGGCACACCAAGAGACCCAGTACTTC; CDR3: CASRAHQETQYF
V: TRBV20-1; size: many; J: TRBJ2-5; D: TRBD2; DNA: TGCAGTGCTAGGGGACGGGACTACTCCCCACAAGAGACCCAGTACTTC; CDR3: CSARGRDYSPQETQYF
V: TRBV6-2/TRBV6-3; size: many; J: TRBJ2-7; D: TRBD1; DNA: TGTGCCAGCAGTGTAGGACAGGCTGGAAGTCCCGAGCAGTACTTC; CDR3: CASSVGQAGSPEQYF
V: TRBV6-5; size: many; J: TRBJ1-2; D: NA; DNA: TGTGCCAGCAGTTACGGCAGGGTTCAATCGTTCGGCTACACCTTC; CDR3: CASSYGRVQSFGYTF
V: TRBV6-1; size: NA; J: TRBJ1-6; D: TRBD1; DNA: TGTGCCAGCAGTAGACAGGGTCAGGACTCACCCCTCCACTTT; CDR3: CASSRQGQDSPLHF
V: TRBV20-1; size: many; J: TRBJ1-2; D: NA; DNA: TGCAGTGCCACCCCTTCTAGGCAGACGAATGGCTACACCTTC; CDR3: CSATPSRQTNGYTF
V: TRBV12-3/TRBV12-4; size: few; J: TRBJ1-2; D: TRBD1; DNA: TGTGCCAGCAGTGACCACTCTCAGGGGGTCTATGGCTACACCTTC; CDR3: CASSDHSQGVYGYTF
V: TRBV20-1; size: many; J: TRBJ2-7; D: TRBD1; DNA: TGCAGTGCTAGTACAGGGGGCGGCTACGAGCAGTACTTC; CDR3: CSASTGGGYEQYF
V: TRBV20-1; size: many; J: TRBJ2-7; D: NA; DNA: TGCAGTGCTAGTAGGGACGCGACCTCCTACGAGCAGTACTTC; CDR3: CSASRDATSYEQYF
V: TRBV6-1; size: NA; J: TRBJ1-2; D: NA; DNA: TGTGCCAGCAGTGCCCCTCAGGGGTTGAACTATGGCTACACCTTC; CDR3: CASSAPQGLNYGYTF
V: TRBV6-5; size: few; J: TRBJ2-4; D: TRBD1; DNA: TGTGCCAGCAGTTGGGGACAGGGGGTAGCCAAAAACATTCAGTACTTC; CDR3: CASSWGQGVAKNIQYF
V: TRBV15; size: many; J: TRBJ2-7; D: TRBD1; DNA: TGTGCCACCAGCAGCCGAGGGGGACAGGGGGCCTACGAGCAGTACTTC; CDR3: CATSSRGGQGAYEQYF
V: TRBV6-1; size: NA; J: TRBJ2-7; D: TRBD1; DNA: TGTGCCAGCAGTGTCTTCTCACAGGGGAGCGAGCAGTACTTC; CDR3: CASSVFSQGSEQYF